Listed here are 5 T cell receptor beta chains from one sample, sequenced in a study of beta chain features in type 1 diabetes. cDNA synthesis used the whole RNA isolate, giving expressed TCRB sequences. The method was immunoSEQ multiplex PCR; TCRdb's version includes in-frame clones alone and lacks a portion of them. The sample yields 150,000 to 200,000 clones, more than 60% seen once. Study-level results: TCRB CDR3 length was moderately but significantly reduced in all four CD4+ subsets of Type 1 diabetes patients.

No antigen is known for these receptors. Sequencing was done on a sample of naive CD4+ T cells from blood. Receptor source: a man younger than 40 with type 1 diabetes.

In its sample, this clone was seen a few times. The J gene is TRBJ2-5, the V gene TRBV29-1; 7 nucleotides match TRBD2. V was clipped by 8 bases and J by 1 base; unmatched bases: 13. CDR3 size: 15 residues. CDR1 SQVTM and CDR2 ANQGSEA come from the germline V gene. The DNA for the CDR3 is TGCAGCTGTCCAGGCCAGCGGGGATCCCAAGAGACCCAGTACTTC. Translation gives CSCPGQRGSQETQYF.

This clone was counted only a few times. CDR3 sequence: CASSLVSRGETQYF. CDR3 nucleotide sequence: TGTGCCAGCAGCTTAGTTTCCCGCGGAGAGACCCAGTACTTC. V usage is TRBV7-9 and J usage is TRBJ2-5; no reliable D call. This CDR3 comprises 14 residues. With 1 base removed from V and 4 bases from J, the gap between germline ends came to 10 bases. The germline V gene has CDR1 SEHNR and CDR2 FQNEAQ (reference sequence).

This sequence joins TRBV18 and TRBJ2-3; a weak D match, TRBD1 (6 bases). Germline CDR1 is KGHSH and CDR2 is LQKENI. Trimming pared 7 bases from V and 0 bases from J, leaving 8 bases between. The CDR3 runs 13 residues. This chain's CDR3 is CASWTASTDTQYF. The CDR3 nucleotides read TGTGCCAGCTGGACAGCGAGCACAGATACGCAGTATTTT.

The chain uses TRBV2 and TRBJ2-5; D gene uncertain. Trimming pared 3 bases from V and 4 bases from J, leaving 6 bases between. Per the germline V gene, CDR1 is SNHLY and CDR2 is FYNNEI. The CDR3 is 12 residues long. The CDR3 region has the DNA TGTGCCAGCAGTGAGAATTCAGAGACCCAGTACTTC. Translating gives CASSENSETQYF.

The chain is built from TRBV29-1 and TRBJ1-1, with D hard to call. The V gene's germline CDR1 is SQVTM and CDR2 ANQGSEA. The germline V and J ends were trimmed by 2 bases and 0 bases, with 13 bases remaining between them. The length of the CDR3 is 15 residues. CDR3 loop: CSVELGLAMNTEAFF. Here the CDR3 DNA reads TGCAGCGTTGAACTAGGGCTCGCCATGAACACTGAAGCTTTCTTT.